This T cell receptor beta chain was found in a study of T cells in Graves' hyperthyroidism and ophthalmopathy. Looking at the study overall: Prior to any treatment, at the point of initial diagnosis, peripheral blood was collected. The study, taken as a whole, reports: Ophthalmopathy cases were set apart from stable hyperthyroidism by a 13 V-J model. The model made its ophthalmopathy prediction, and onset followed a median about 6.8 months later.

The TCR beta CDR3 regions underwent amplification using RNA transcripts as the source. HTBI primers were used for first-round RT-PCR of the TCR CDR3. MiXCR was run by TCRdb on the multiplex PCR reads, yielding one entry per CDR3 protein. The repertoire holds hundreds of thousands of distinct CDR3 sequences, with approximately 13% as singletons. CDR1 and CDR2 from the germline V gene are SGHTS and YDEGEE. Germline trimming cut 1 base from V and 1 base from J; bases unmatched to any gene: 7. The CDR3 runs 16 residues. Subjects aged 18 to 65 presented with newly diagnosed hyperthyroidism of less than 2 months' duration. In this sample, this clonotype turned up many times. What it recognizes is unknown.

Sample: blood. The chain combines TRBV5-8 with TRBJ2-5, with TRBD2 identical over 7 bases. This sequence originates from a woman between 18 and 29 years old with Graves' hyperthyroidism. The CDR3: CASSLSAGALQETQYF. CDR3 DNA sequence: TGTGCCAGCAGCTTGTCGGCGGGAGCCCTCCAAGAGACCCAGTACTTC.